The 24 T cell receptor beta chains presented below share a single source sample, sequenced in a study of blood T cells in healthy people across ages. PCR was performed a second time for about 7 to 11 cycles using a sample-barcoded 5' primer and a J-beta primer mix. TCRdb ran MiXCR on the 5' RACE reads and lists one entry per CDR3 protein. The profile shows around 940,000 distinct CDR3 sequences, roughly 47% of them singletons. Sample: blood. These receptors were collected from a woman aged 55-69 years in good health.

In this sample, this clonotype turned up a few times. V usage is TRBV20-1 and J usage is TRBJ2-3; 12 bases match TRBD1. Germline CDR1 reads DFQATT; CDR2 reads SNEGSKA (reference sequence). This CDR3 has 17 amino acids. V shed 4 bases and J 1 base; nucleotides not matched to a gene: 9. The CDR3 nucleotides read TGCAGTGCTACGGGACAGGGGGCTGGGAAGGGCACAGATACGCAGTATTTT. Protein sequence: CSATGQGAGKGTDTQYF.

CDR3 amino acids: CAISETGLGDEQFF. The CDR3 DNA reads as TGTGCCATCAGTGAAACGGGACTAGGGGATGAGCAGTTCTTC. This sequence joins TRBV10-3 and TRBJ2-1, with 8 positions matching TRBD2. The CDR3 contains 14 residues. Per germline, CDR1 ENHRY and CDR2 SYGVKD. V lost 3 bases, J lost 8 bases, and 6 bases stayed unmatched.

CDR3 DNA: TGCGCCAGCAGCCAAGACAGGGATTTAGCGGGAGGCATCGCAGATACGCAGTATTTT. Its protein product is CASSQDRDLAGGIADTQYF. This chain connects TRBV4-1 to TRBJ2-3; TRBD2 matches at 10 bases. CDR1 MGHRA and CDR2 YSYEKL come from the germline V gene. The CDR3 loop spans 19 amino acids. J was trimmed by 4 bases and V by 0 bases; bases with no gene match: 13.

The table lists this clonotype with a few counts. The V call is TRBV7-6, the J call TRBJ2-7; the D gene is possibly TRBD1 (5 bases). Germline loops: CDR1 SGHVS, CDR2 FNYEAQ. This CDR3 comprises 11 residues. The V and J ends lost 5 bases and 6 bases respectively, with 8 bases between them. CDR3 region: CASSAGLEQYF. The DNA of the CDR3 is TGTGCCAGCAGCGCAGGGCTCGAGCAGTACTTC.

This chain joins TRBV28 and TRBJ1-2, with D possibly being TRBD1 (6 bases). Trimming took off 9 bases at V and 3 bases at J, with 11 bases between the two ends. The CDR3 extends over 12 amino acids. The germline V gene encodes CDR1 MDHEN and CDR2 SYDVKM. In DNA form, the CDR3 reads TGTGCCAGTGCGGACAGTTACTATGGCTACACCTTC. Protein product: CASADSYYGYTF.

The sample holds a few counts of this clonotype. The chain combines TRBV4-3 with TRBJ1-2, with unresolved D. The CDR3 sequence is 13 residues long. Germline CDR1 is LGHNA and CDR2 is YSLEER. The V end lost 0 bases, the J end lost 7 bases, and 9 bases lay between the germline ends. This chain's CDR3 is CASSQEGRTGYTF. The CDR3 nucleotides read TGCGCCAGCAGCCAAGAGGGGAGAACTGGCTACACCTTC.

This chain joins TRBV7-9 and TRBJ1-1; a weak D match, TRBD1 (5 bases). Germline V gene data show CDR1 as SEHNR and CDR2 as FQNEAQ (reference sequence). The CDR3 length is 16 residues. The V end lost 3 bases, the J end lost 3 bases, and 17 bases lay between the germline ends. Here the CDR3 DNA reads TGTGCCAGCAGCTTTTACCCTGAGGGGAAGGACACTGAAGCTTTCTTT. It yields the protein CASSFYPEGKDTEAFF. Complete variable domain (other parts from reference TRBV7-9 and TRBJ1-1): DTGVSQNPRHKITKRGQNVTFRCDPISEHNRLYWYRQTLGQGPEFLTYFQNEAQLEKSRLLSDRFSAERPKGSFSTLEIQRTEQGDSAMYLCASSFYPEGKDTEAFFGQGTRLTVV.

The chain employs TRBV7-9 and TRBJ1-6; D uncertain. The CDR3 extends over 13 amino acids. The germline V gene has CDR1 SEHNR and CDR2 FQNEAQ (reference sequence). Trimming took off 6 bases at V and 10 bases at J, with 13 bases between the two ends. CDR3 sequence: CASSTGLLSPLHF. CDR3 nucleotide sequence: TGTGCCAGCAGTACCGGACTTTTATCACCCCTCCACTTT.

This rearrangement joins TRBV27 to TRBJ2-7, with D unclear. V was clipped by 4 bases and J by 4 bases, with 11 bases between them. Germline values: CDR1 MNHEY, CDR2 SMNVEV (reference sequence). The CDR3 extends over 13 amino acids. The CDR3 DNA reads as TGTGCCAGCAGTTCCCATCTCCTGTACGAGCAGTACTTC. It encodes CASSSHLLYEQYF.

In its sample, this clonotype was seen a few times. CDR3 sequence (DNA): TGCAGTGCTAGATGGGCCACGGGGGAGCAGTACTTC. Encoded protein: CSARWATGEQYF. The chain carries TRBV20-1 and TRBJ2-7; tentatively, D is TRBD2 (5 bases). The CDR3 totals 12 residues. Germline lookup yields CDR1 DFQATT and CDR2 SNEGSKA (reference sequence). V was trimmed by 2 bases and J by 7 bases, leaving 12 bases between them.

This sequence joins TRBV6-2 or TRBV6-3 and TRBJ2-1, with D perhaps TRBD1 or TRBD2 (5 bases each). V was shortened by 4 bases and J by 8 bases, with 15 bases between the two germline ends. The germline V gene encodes CDR1 MNHEY and CDR2 SVGEGT. The CDR3 is 14 residues long. CDR3 sequence: CASSLGRYADEQFF. CDR3 coding DNA: TGTGCCAGCAGTTTGGGACGCTACGCGGATGAGCAGTTCTTC.

This clonotype has a count of ten or more. This chain connects TRBV6-5 to TRBJ2-5; 8 bases fit TRBD1. The trim removed 6 bases at V and 0 bases at J, leaving 3 bases unmatched. Germline V gives CDR1 MNHEY, CDR2 SVGAGI. The CDR3 runs 14 residues. This CDR3 reads CASSRTGYQETQYF. The CDR3 DNA follows: TGTGCCAGCAGCCGGACAGGGTACCAAGAGACCCAGTACTTC.

The chain employs TRBV3-1 and TRBJ2-3; TRBD2 matches 10 bases. CDR1 and CDR2 from the germline V gene are LGHDT and YNNKEL (reference sequence). CDR3 size: 16 residues. J was trimmed by 1 base and V by 3 bases; bases with no gene match: 4. CDR3 bases: TGTGCCAGCAGCCAGCTAGGGACTAGCGGCACAGATACGCAGTATTTT. Translation: CASSQLGTSGTDTQYF.

The chain employs TRBV4-1 and TRBJ2-1; possible D gene TRBD2, 6 bases. The CDR3 length is 15 residues. Germline V CDR1 and CDR2: MGHRA, YSYEKL. V gave up 1 base and J gave up 9 bases, with 16 bases separating them. The CDR3 reads CASSQGLASTGEQFF. CDR3 sequence (DNA): TGCGCCAGCAGCCAAGGCCTAGCGTCGACCGGTGAGCAGTTCTTC.

The chain carries TRBV11-2 and TRBJ1-3; no clear D gene. Germline V gene lookup returns CDR1 SGHAT and CDR2 FQNNGV. V gave up 2 bases and J gave up 0 bases, with 5 bases separating them. The CDR3 is 14 amino acids. Here the CDR3 DNA reads TGTGCCAGCAGCTTACAAAACTCTGGAAACACCATATATTTT. Translating gives CASSLQNSGNTIYF.

The chain couples TRBV3-1 to TRBJ1-1; TRBD1 might be the D (5 bases). In germline, CDR1 is LGHDT, CDR2 YNNKEL (reference sequence). Deletions cut 5 bases from V and 1 base from J, with 14 bases between. The CDR3 runs 15 residues. CDR3 loop: CASSTPWGGNTEAFF. The DNA of the CDR3 is TGTGCCAGCAGCACCCCATGGGGGGGGAACACTGAAGCTTTCTTT.

The rearrangement links TRBV13 to TRBJ2-1; 7 bases match TRBD2. CDR1 and CDR2 from the germline V gene are PRHDT and FYEKMQ (reference sequence). Trimming took 6 bases from V and 4 from J; bases not matched to a gene: 12. The CDR3 covers 16 residues. The CDR3 here is CASSLLAVHTYNEQFF. Here the CDR3 DNA reads TGTGCCAGCAGTTTGCTAGCGGTCCATACATACAATGAGCAGTTCTTC.

This clonotype was seen a handful of times. The CDR3 sequence: CSVRRGNYEQYF. DNA for the CDR3: TGCAGCGTTCGGAGAGGCAACTACGAGCAGTACTTC. The chain employs TRBV29-1 and TRBJ2-7; D ambiguous. The CDR3 has 12 amino acids. Germline CDR1 is SQVTM and CDR2 is ANQGSEA. V shed 5 bases and J shed 3 bases, with 11 bases lying between them.

This clonotype was picked up one time. The chain joins TRBV7-8 to TRBJ2-2; 13 bases are shared with TRBD2. Germline V gene lookup returns CDR1 SGHVS and CDR2 FQNEAQ. J was trimmed by 5 bases and V by 2 bases; bases with no gene match: 2. The CDR3 is made up of 16 amino acids. The CDR3 DNA reads as TGTGCCAGCAGCTTAAGGGGACTAGCGGGAACCGGGGAGCTGTTTTTT. Encoded protein: CASSLRGLAGTGELFF.

The gene calls are TRBV20-1 and TRBJ2-3; D assignment may be TRBD1 or TRBD2 (5 bases each). V was cut by 6 bases and J by 2 bases, with 15 bases left in between. The CDR3 consists of 14 residues. Looked up from germline, CDR1 is DFQATT and CDR2 is SNEGSKA (reference sequence). CDR3 protein: CSADRDVFTDTQYF. DNA of the CDR3: TGCAGTGCCGATCGGGACGTTTTCACAGATACGCAGTATTTT.

On this clonotype itself: A much bigger clone sits one base away, suggesting this may be a read error. The rearrangement uses TRBV20-1 and TRBJ1-2, with a weak D call TRBD1 (5 bases). The germline V gene encodes CDR1 DFQATT and CDR2 SNEGSKA (reference sequence). This CDR3 contains 15 residues. V lost 1 base and J 5 bases, leaving 17 bases between the germline ends. The CDR3 DNA reads TGCAGTGCTAGAGGTCTCGCGGGGGAAGGGTATGGCTACACCTTC. As protein: CSARGLAGEGYGYTF.

This clonotype came up a few times. The chain is built from TRBV12-3 or TRBV12-4 and TRBJ2-7; TRBD2 matches at 10 bases. The CDR3 is 15 residues long. V shed 4 bases and J 2 bases; nucleotides not matched to a gene: 5. The CDR3 here is CASSSIAGGPYEQYF. CDR3 sequence (DNA): TGTGCCAGCAGTTCAATAGCGGGAGGCCCCTACGAGCAGTACTTC.

The rearrangement links TRBV6-5 to TRBJ2-1, with a weak D call TRBD2 (5 bases). This CDR3 region has 16 residues. CDR1 is MNHEY, CDR2 SVGAGI, per germline. Trimming removed 6 bases from V and 0 bases from J, with 15 bases in between. The CDR3 nucleotides read TGTGCCAGCAGGAGGAGTAGCGTGAGCTCCTACAATGAGCAGTTCTTC. This codes for CASRRSSVSSYNEQFF.

This clonotype appeared a few times. CDR3 bases: TGCAGTGCTAGGTCGCTAGCGGGCACAGATACGCAGTATTTT. Encoded protein: CSARSLAGTDTQYF. The chain has TRBV20-1 and TRBJ2-3; 7 bases fit TRBD2. The CDR3 runs to 14 residues. Germline V lookup: CDR1 DFQATT, CDR2 SNEGSKA (reference sequence). The V and J ends lost 3 bases and 1 base, in that order; junction bases with no gene match: 4.